This is a list of T cell receptor beta chains from one sample in a study of cytomegalovirus exposure and HLA in healthy donors. Clones were sequenced by immunoSEQ multiplex PCR, and TCRdb holds only the in-frame ones, with some missing. Counted here are 75,000 to 80,000 clones, roughly 79% occurring once; the ten biggest clones make up approximately 1.6%. The sequencing sample was made of PBMCs. The receptors were gathered from a man between 35 and 55 years old in good health and CMV-seronegative. Both conserved end residues are part of each CDR3. The order of the fields is V gene, clone size, J gene, D gene, CDR3 DNA, CDR3 protein. The D gene is left open where the match is weak. Clone sizes are given selectively: once, few, many, or a class where the clone is expanded.

TRBV18	NA	TRBJ2-3	TRBD1	TGTGCCAGCTCAACAGGACAGGCCACAGATACGCAGTATTTT	CASSTGQATDTQYF
TRBV27	NA	TRBJ1-2	NA	TGTGCCAGCAGTTTATCGATTGAGTATGGCTACACCTTC	CASSLSIEYGYTF
TRBV9	NA	TRBJ2-2	TRBD1	TGTGCCAGCAGCGGAAACAGGGGTGGACGGATCACCGGGGAGCTGTTTTTT	CASSGNRGGRITGELFF
TRBV30	NA	TRBJ2-7	TRBD2	TGTGCCTGGAGTGTAAGCGGGAGCTACGAGCAGTACTTC	CAWSVSGSYEQYF
TRBV29-1	NA	TRBJ1-5	NA	TGCAGCGTTGTAGGGACTGATAGCAATCAGCCCCAGCATTTT	CSVVGTDSNQPQHF
TRBV5-4	once	TRBJ2-5	TRBD1	TGTGCCAGCAGCCCAAGACAGGGGGGTGCAGAGACCCAGTACTTC	CASSPRQGGAETQYF
TRBV2	NA	TRBJ2-7	NA	TGTGCCAGCATCCTAACGGTCGGGGTTGGGTACGAGCAGTACTTC	CASILTVGVGYEQYF
TRBV9	NA	TRBJ2-5	NA	TGTGCCAGCAGCGTAGAGGTGCGGAGGGGAGAGACCCAGTACTTC	CASSVEVRRGETQYF
TRBV19	NA	TRBJ2-5	TRBD1	TGTGCCAGTAGTGTCCCGGGACAGGGGGAAGAGACCCAGTACTTC	CASSVPGQGEETQYF
TRBV25-1	NA	TRBJ1-6	TRBD1	TGTGCCAGCAGTGAAGGGACAGTCTATAATTCACCCCTCCACTTT	CASSEGTVYNSPLHF
TRBV5-4	NA	TRBJ2-2	NA	TGTGCCAGCAGCTTGTTTAGTATCTCTACCGGGGAGCTGTTTTTT	CASSLFSISTGELFF
TRBV9	NA	TRBJ1-2	NA	TGTGCCAGCAGCCCATACCGGACAGCCCCCGGGTATGGCTACACCTTC	CASSPYRTAPGYGYTF
TRBV13	few	TRBJ2-7	TRBD2	TGTGCCAGCAGCTTAGGCCGGGGGGGGCAGTACTTC	CASSLGRGGQYF
TRBV25-1	NA	TRBJ2-3	TRBD1	TGTGCCAGCAGTGAATTGGGACAGCTAGCAGATACGCAGTATTTT	CASSELGQLADTQYF
TRBV9	NA	TRBJ2-5	TRBD1	TGTGCCAGCAGCGGGACAGGTACCTCTTATCCCCAGTACTTC	CASSGTGTSYPQYF
TRBV10-1	NA	TRBJ1-1	TRBD1	TGCGCCAGCAGTACAGGGGTCCCCACTGAAGCTTTCTTT	CASSTGVPTEAFF
TRBV28	few	TRBJ1-4	NA	TGTGCCAGCAGTTCCGTCGGGGCAACTAATGAAAAACTGTTTTTT	CASSSVGATNEKLFF
TRBV28	NA	TRBJ2-7	TRBD2	TGTGGAGCGGGAGTTTTGGGCGAGCAGTACTTC	CGAGVLGEQYF
TRBV28	once	TRBJ1-2	NA	TGTGCCAGCAGTTTTGCCGGGGGCTACACCTTC	CASSFAGGYTF
TRBV30	NA	TRBJ1-6	NA	TGTGCCTGGACTACCCAGGGTTACAATTCACCCCTCCACTTT	CAWTTQGYNSPLHF
TRBV2	NA	TRBJ2-7	TRBD1	TGTGCCAGCAGCTCTTCTAGGGGGCCCTACGAGCAGTACTTC	CASSSSRGPYEQYF
TRBV30	NA	TRBJ2-1	NA	TGTGCCTGGATCCCGTGGGATCCCGGGGATGAGCAGTTCTTC	CAWIPWDPGDEQFF
TRBV18	NA	TRBJ2-1	NA	TGTGCCAGCTCACCACCCGCCGGGAGTCGATACAATGAGCAGTTCTTC	CASSPPAGSRYNEQFF
TRBV6-4	NA	TRBJ2-3	TRBD2	TGTGCCAGCAGTGATAAAGCGGGAGGCCACACAGATACGCAGTATTTT	CASSDKAGGHTDTQYF
TRBV5-6	NA	TRBJ2-4	TRBD2	TGTGCCAGCAGCGCCGGGACTAGCGGGTTCAACATTCAGTACTTC	CASSAGTSGFNIQYF
TRBV12-5	NA	TRBJ2-7	TRBD1	TGTGCTAGTGGTTTGGTAAACAGGGGCCCCTCCTACGAGCAGTACTTC	CASGLVNRGPSYEQYF
TRBV5-8	NA	TRBJ1-1	TRBD1	TGTGCCAGCAGCCTAGGGACAGCGTACACTGAAGCTTTCTTT	CASSLGTAYTEAFF
TRBV6-1	NA	TRBJ2-4	NA	TGTGCCAGCAGTGAATGGTGGACAGCCAAAAACAGTCAGTACTTC	CASSEWWTAKNSQYF
TRBV2	once	TRBJ1-5	NA	TGTGCCAGCGGTAGTCGTGGGGCGAGCAATCAGCCCCAGCATTTT	CASGSRGASNQPQHF
TRBV4-1	NA	TRBJ1-5	TRBD1	TGCGCCAGCAGCCAAAGGCCAGAGACAGGGCATCAGCCCCAGCATTTT	CASSQRPETGHQPQHF
TRBV14	NA	TRBJ1-2	TRBD1	TGTGCCAGCAGCCAAGTCGCAGGGGGTAACTATGGCTACACCTTC	CASSQVAGGNYGYTF
TRBV5-4	NA	TRBJ2-1	NA	TGTGCCAGCAGCTTGGATCAAGCTCAATACAATGAGCAGTTCTTC	CASSLDQAQYNEQFF
TRBV10-3	NA	TRBJ2-1	TRBD1	TGTGCCATCAGTGAGGACAGGGCCGGTGAGCAGTTCTTC	CAISEDRAGEQFF
TRBV14	NA	TRBJ1-1	NA	TGTGCCAGCAGCCTGACTACAGGGTCTCCATCGGCTTTCTTT	CASSLTTGSPSAFF
TRBV6-5	NA	TRBJ1-4	NA	TGTGCCAGCAGTTACTCGAGAGGGCCTGAGGAAAAACTGTTTTTT	CASSYSRGPEEKLFF
TRBV6-1	NA	TRBJ1-5	NA	TGTGCCAGCAGCCGACAGGAATATAGCAATCAGCCCCAGCATTTT	CASSRQEYSNQPQHF
TRBV11-2	NA	TRBJ2-5	NA	TGTGCCAGCAGCAACCGTGCGGGGACGGAGACCCAGTACTTC	CASSNRAGTETQYF
TRBV15	NA	TRBJ2-7	NA	TGTGCCACCAGTACCCGTTTAACAGGGCGCGAGCAGTACTTC	CATSTRLTGREQYF
TRBV6-5	few	TRBJ1-5	TRBD1	TGTGCCAGCAGACCCGGGGACAGGGAAGATCAGCCCCAGCATTTT	CASRPGDREDQPQHF
TRBV7-9	NA	TRBJ2-1	TRBD1	TGTGCCAGCAGCCGAGGTCAGGGGGACTACAATGAGCAGTTCTTC	CASSRGQGDYNEQFF
TRBV28	NA	TRBJ2-2	TRBD1	TGTGCCAGCAGTTCACAGGGGGCGGCCGGGGAGCTGTTTTTT	CASSSQGAAGELFF
TRBV5-1	few	TRBJ2-1	TRBD2	TGCGCCAGCAGCTTGGCACTAGCGGGAAGCAATGAGCAGTTCTTC	CASSLALAGSNEQFF
TRBV13	NA	TRBJ1-1	NA	TGTGCCAGCAGCTTAGGGGGGGGAAGAAGGGTAGATGTTGAAGCTTTCTTT	CASSLGGGRRVDVEAFF
TRBV28	NA	TRBJ2-7	TRBD1	TGTGCCAGCACCATCGGGACAGGAACCTACGAGCAGTACTTC	CASTIGTGTYEQYF
TRBV9	NA	TRBJ2-2	TRBD2	TGTGCCAGCAACTCCCGGGCGGGAGCCGTCACCGGGGAGCTGTTTTTT	CASNSRAGAVTGELFF
TRBV19	NA	TRBJ2-1	TRBD2	TGTGCCAGTAGTATCGTGGGCGGGAGCTCCTACAATGAGCAGTTCTTC	CASSIVGGSSYNEQFF
TRBV6-5	NA	TRBJ1-1	NA	TGTGCCAGCAGTCAAACAGGTTGGAACACTGAAGCTTTCTTT	CASSQTGWNTEAFF
TRBV7-9	NA	TRBJ1-2	NA	TGTGCCAGCAGCTTAAGAACACAGTCCCATGGCTACACCTTC	CASSLRTQSHGYTF
TRBV7-9	NA	TRBJ1-2	TRBD1	TGTGCCAGCAGCCCCGGGACAGGGGTGGCCTATGGCTACACCTTC	CASSPGTGVAYGYTF